The clone carrying this T cell receptor (beta chain) has only a few counts. Losses at the gene ends were 6 bases for V and 6 bases for J; bases not matched to a gene: 13. CDR1 is SNHLY and CDR2 is FYNNEI in the germline V gene. CDR3 length equals 15 residues. The sample comes from a study of blood T cell repertoires in COVID-19. As for the study in general: The study drew acute and convalescent COVID-19 samples from the United States, Italy and Spain. From T cells, B-cell-depleted T cells, or PBMCs came the material, which was cDNA or gDNA.

Original methodology: Amplification of reference gene primers provided the estimated nucleated cell counts. Profiled with immunoSEQ multiplex PCR; TCRdb holds only in-frame clones, not every one. D and trimming come from the DNA, and the V and J calls and clone size come from that table. The data hold about 200,000 clones, with around four fifths observed a single time. The sequenced material came from peripheral blood. This TCR was recovered from a man aged 35 to 55 with acute or convalescent COVID-19. This chain joins TRBV2 and TRBJ1-1, with 7 bases aligning to TRBD1. CDR3 amino acids: CASRPTGAGEAEAFF. DNA for the CDR3: TGTGCCAGCAGACCTACAGGGGCAGGGGAAGCTGAAGCTTTCTTT.